This TCR beta chain was found in a study of cytomegalovirus exposure and HLA in healthy donors (dated by TCRdb to about 2017). About the investigation overall: According to a later analysis, the roughly 120 validation repertoires were produced on the same platform as the roughly 700 repertoires of the first cohort. The study aimed to test whether signatures of past pathogen exposure could be identified by cataloging public T cell receptors. In addition to the first cohort of 666 subjects, a separate validation cohort of 120 different subjects was used. The study combined high-throughput TCR immunosequencing, statistical association of individual TCRs with disease status, and machine learning to predict cytomegalovirus infection status.

Library creation used the immunoSEQ multiplex PCR assay. The published analysis was carried out like this. To diagnose cytomegalovirus status from the catalog of TCR beta chain sequences, a statistical classification framework was built. The immuneACCESS repertoire file appears here via TCRdb, limited to in-frame rearrangements. These files lack a portion of the clones; in checked studies, under half of the deficit traces to unresolved V genes, and the cause of the others is not known. That table gives V, J and clone size, and the DNA gave D and trimming. Here the sample has about 120,000 clones; about 91% occur a single time. 1.5% to 2% of the sample lies in the top ten. The donors were included in the validation cohort of roughly 130 subjects, a group kept apart from the roughly 730-subject first cohort. The cysteine opens and the phenylalanine closes a CDR3 of 13 amino acids. Kept here is only the CDR3 DNA, which spans 39 bases and is read in frame from base 1. As encoded in the germline V gene (reference sequence), CDR1 is MNHNY while CDR2 is SVGAGI. A distance of 10 bases separates the germline ends of V and J, which lose 4 bases and 4 bases respectively.

Beyond this particular receptor, the publication reports: All 120 or so repertoires were used to score co-occurrence in the validation cohort in a later analysis, because that analysis had no HLA typing for the cohort. A later analysis found that TCRs clustered in the first cohort also tended to co-occur in the roughly 120 validation repertoires, with 94% of cluster scores above 0. Across donors, most TCR sequences were observed very rarely, whereas some public TCRs were present in many individuals. Cytomegalovirus status was reported to be diagnosed by the classifier with high specificity and sensitivity in both the original and validation cohorts. In vitro tests confirmed that a few of the cytomegalovirus-associated TCR beta chains recognize cytomegalovirus antigens. In the study, around 150 TCR beta chains were listed as associated with cytomegalovirus. The authors suggested that the approach could potentially be extended to other disease states and immunological phenotypes.

A note on this clone: What this receptor recognizes is not known. The sample holds no much larger clone one base away, and base qualities are not on file.

In this chain, TRBV6-6 is recombined with TRBJ1-2; no D gene is confidently identified. The receptor's source is a young man in good health and CMV-seronegative. Source material: PBMCs. The CDR3 is CASSSRGVYGYTF. Here is the DNA: TGTGCCAGCAGTTCTCGCGGAGTCTATGGCTACACCTTC.